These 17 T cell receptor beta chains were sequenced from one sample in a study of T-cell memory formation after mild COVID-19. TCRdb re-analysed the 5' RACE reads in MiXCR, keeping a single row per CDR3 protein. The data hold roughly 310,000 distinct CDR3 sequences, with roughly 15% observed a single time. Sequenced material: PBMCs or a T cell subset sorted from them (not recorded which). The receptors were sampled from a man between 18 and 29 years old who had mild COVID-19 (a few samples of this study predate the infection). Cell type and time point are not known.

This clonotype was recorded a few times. The CDR3 spells CASSIVGGSGGPRETQYF. The CDR3 DNA reads as TGTGCCAGTAGTATAGTCGGTGGTAGCGGGGGGCCCCGGGAGACCCAGTACTTC. This sequence joins TRBV19 and TRBJ2-5; TRBD2 matches 10 bases. The junction had 13 bases not matched to a gene; V was cut back by 1 base and J by 5 bases. The CDR3 contains 18 residues. CDR1 and CDR2 from the germline V gene are LNHDA and SQIVND (reference sequence).

CDR3 loop: CASSLAVNRGDAFF. CDR3 bases: TGTGCCAGCAGCTTAGCAGTAAACAGGGGCGACGCTTTCTTT. The V call is TRBV7-9, the J call TRBJ1-1; 7 bases map to TRBD1. The length of the CDR3 is 14 residues. Per germline, CDR1 SEHNR and CDR2 FQNEAQ (reference sequence). Unmatched junction bases numbered 9, after V lost 0 bases and J lost 11 bases.

CDR3 DNA sequence: TGCAGTGCTAGAAAGGGGGGACACCCGGGAACTGAAGCTTTCTTT. This translates into CSARKGGHPGTEAFF. The V call is TRBV20-1, the J call TRBJ1-1; tentative D call: TRBD1 (6 bases). Germline V gene data show CDR1 as DFQATT and CDR2 as SNEGSKA (reference sequence). Trimming left V 2 bases short and J 5 bases short, with 18 bases between. The CDR3 extends over 15 amino acids.

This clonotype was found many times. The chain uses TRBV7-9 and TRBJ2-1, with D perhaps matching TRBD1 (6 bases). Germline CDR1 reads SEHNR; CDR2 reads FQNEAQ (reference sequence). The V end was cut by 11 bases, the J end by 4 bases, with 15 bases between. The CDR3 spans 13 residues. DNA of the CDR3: TGTGCCTCCCGGTACAGGGATTACAATGAGCAGTTCTTC. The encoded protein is CASRYRDYNEQFF.

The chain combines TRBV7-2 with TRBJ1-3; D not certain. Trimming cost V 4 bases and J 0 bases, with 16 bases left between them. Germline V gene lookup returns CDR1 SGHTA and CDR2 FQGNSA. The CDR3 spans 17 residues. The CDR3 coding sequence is TGTGCCAGCAGCTCGATAGCGAGGGTAATCTCTGGAAACACCATATATTTT. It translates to CASSSIARVISGNTIYF.

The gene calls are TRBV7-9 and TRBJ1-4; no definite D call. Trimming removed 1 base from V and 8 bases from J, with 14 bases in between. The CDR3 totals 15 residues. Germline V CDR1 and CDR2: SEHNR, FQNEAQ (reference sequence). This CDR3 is CASSLVSSTEEKLFF. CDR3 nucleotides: TGTGCCAGCAGCTTAGTGAGCTCTACGGAGGAAAAACTGTTTTTT.

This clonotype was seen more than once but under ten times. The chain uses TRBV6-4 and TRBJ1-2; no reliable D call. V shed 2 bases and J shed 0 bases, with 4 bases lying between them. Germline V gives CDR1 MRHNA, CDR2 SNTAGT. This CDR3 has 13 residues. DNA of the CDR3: TGTGCCAGCAGTGACAACGCTAACTATGGCTACACCTTC. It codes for CASSDNANYGYTF.

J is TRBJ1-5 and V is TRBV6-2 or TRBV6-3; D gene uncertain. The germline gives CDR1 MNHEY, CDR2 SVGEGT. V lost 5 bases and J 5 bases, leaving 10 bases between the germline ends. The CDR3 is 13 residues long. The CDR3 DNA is TGTGCCAGCAGTCCCTCTACCTATCAGCCCCAGCATTTT. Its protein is CASSPSTYQPQHF.

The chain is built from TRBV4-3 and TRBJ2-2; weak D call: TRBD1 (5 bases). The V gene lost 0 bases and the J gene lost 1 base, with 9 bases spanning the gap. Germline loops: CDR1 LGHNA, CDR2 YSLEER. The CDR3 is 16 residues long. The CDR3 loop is CASSQDGAGNTGELFF. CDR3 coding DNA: TGCGCCAGCAGCCAAGATGGGGCAGGGAACACCGGGGAGCTGTTTTTT.

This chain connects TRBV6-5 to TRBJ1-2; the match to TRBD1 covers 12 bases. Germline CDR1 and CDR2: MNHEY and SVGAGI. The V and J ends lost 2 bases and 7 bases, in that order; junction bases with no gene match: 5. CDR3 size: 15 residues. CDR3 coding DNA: TGTGCCAGCAGTTACGGGGGACAGGGGGCCTCTGGCTACACCTTC. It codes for CASSYGGQGASGYTF.

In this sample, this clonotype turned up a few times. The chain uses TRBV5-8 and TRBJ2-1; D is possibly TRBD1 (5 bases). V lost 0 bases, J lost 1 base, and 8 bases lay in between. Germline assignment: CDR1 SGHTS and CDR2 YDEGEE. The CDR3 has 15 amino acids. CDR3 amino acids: CASSLGGRSYNEQFF. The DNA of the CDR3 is TGTGCCAGCAGCTTGGGGGGCAGGTCCTACAATGAGCAGTTCTTC.

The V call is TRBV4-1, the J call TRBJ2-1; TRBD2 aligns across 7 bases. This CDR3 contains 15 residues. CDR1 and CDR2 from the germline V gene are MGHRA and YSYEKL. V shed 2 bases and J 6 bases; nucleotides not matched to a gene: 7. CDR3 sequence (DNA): TGCGCCAGCAGCCAACAAGCGGGGCAAGGCAATGAGCAGTTCTTC. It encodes CASSQQAGQGNEQFF.

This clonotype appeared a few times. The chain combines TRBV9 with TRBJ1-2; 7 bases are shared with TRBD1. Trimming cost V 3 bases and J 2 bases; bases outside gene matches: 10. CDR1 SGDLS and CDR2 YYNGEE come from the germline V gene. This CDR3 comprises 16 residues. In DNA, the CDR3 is TGTGCCAGCAGCGCCCCCAGACAGGGATTAAACTATGGCTACACCTTC. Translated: CASSAPRQGLNYGYTF. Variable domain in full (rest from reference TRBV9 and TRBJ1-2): DSGVTQTPKHLITATGQRVTLRCSPRSGDLSVYWYQQSLDQGLQFLIQYYNGEERAKGNILERFSAQQFPDLHSELNLSSLELGDSALYFCASSAPRQGLNYGYTFGSGTRLTVV.

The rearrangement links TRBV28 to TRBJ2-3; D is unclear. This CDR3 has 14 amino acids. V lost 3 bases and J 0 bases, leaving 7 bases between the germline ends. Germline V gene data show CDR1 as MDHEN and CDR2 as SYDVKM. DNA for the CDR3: TGTGCCAGCAGTTTTACAACTAGCACAGATACGCAGTATTTT. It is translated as CASSFTTSTDTQYF.

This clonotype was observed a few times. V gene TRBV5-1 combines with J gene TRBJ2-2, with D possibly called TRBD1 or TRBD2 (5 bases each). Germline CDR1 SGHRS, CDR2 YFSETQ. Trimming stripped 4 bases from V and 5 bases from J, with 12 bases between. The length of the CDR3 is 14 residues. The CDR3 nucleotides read TGCGCCAGCAGCGAACCGGGGCGAACCGGGGAGCTGTTTTTT. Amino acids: CASSEPGRTGELFF.

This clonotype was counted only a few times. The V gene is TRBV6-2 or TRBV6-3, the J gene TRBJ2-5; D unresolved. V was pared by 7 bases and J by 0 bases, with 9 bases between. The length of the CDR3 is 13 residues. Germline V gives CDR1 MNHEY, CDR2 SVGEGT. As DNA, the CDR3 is TGTGCCAGCACTCGCGGAAACCAAGAGACCCAGTACTTC. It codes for CASTRGNQETQYF.

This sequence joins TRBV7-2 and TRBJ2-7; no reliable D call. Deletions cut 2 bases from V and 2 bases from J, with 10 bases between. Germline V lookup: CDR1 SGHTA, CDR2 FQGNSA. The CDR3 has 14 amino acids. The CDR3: CASSLSVGPYEQYF. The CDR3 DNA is TGTGCCAGCAGCTTATCGGTCGGGCCCTACGAGCAGTACTTC.